The 28 T cell receptor beta chains presented below share a single source sample, sequenced in a study of CD8+ T cells in alopecia areata. Stated treatment: oral pan-JAK inhibitor, 5-10 mg twice daily. RNA, once extracted, was reverse transcribed into cDNA for use as the sequencing template. Using immunoSEQ multiplex PCR, the repertoire was profiled, and TCRdb retains in-frame clones only, with some absent. The profile shows 150,000 to 200,000 clones, under 80% of them singletons. The sequencing here drew on CD4+ T cells sorted from blood, taken around week 47, from a patient treated with tofacitinib. The source is a human donor with alopecia areata.

The rearrangement uses TRBV29-1 and TRBJ2-1; 11 bases are shared with TRBD2. Germline-derived CDR1 and CDR2 are SQVTM and ANQGSEA. This CDR3 is 14 amino acids long. Germline trimming cut 3 bases from V and 12 bases from J; bases unmatched to any gene: 10. CDR3 nucleotide sequence: TGCAGCGTTGACTTGTCTAGCGGGGGGAATTTGCAGTTCTTC. Translation gives CSVDLSSGGNLQFF.

The table lists this clone with a few counts. This sequence joins TRBV5-5 and TRBJ1-6; possible D gene TRBD1, 5 bases. V lost 0 bases and J 8 bases, leaving 9 bases between the germline ends. The CDR3 extends over 14 amino acids. Germline CDR1 and CDR2: SGHKS and YYEKEE (reference sequence). The CDR3 coding sequence is TGTGCCAGCAGCTTGGGACAGTGGGATTCACCCCTCCACTTT. This sequence encodes CASSLGQWDSPLHF.

This clone was seen only a few times. The chain joins TRBV2 to TRBJ1-6, with a tentative D call TRBD1 (5 bases). V was cut by 6 bases and J by 0 bases, with 15 bases left in between. The length of the CDR3 is 17 residues. Per the germline V gene, CDR1 is SNHLY and CDR2 is FYNNEI. This chain's CDR3 is CASSARQPSSYNSPLHF. CDR3 sequence (DNA): TGTGCCAGCAGCGCAAGACAGCCTAGCTCCTATAATTCACCCCTCCACTTT.

CDR3 nucleotide sequence: TGTGCCAGCAGTTCTACGACAGAATGGCAAGAGACCCAGTACTTC. Protein product: CASSSTTEWQETQYF. The genes are TRBV27 and TRBJ2-5, with a possible D match to TRBD1 (5 bases). There are 15 residues in the CDR3. V dropped 4 bases and J dropped 2 bases, with 14 bases sitting between them. The germline CDR1 and CDR2 sequences are MNHEY and SMNVEV (reference sequence).

The rearrangement links TRBV9 to TRBJ1-1, with 7 bases aligning to TRBD1. The CDR3 has 15 amino acids. Germline V lookup: CDR1 SGDLS, CDR2 YYNGEE. V dropped 4 bases and J dropped 0; count of bases not matched to a gene: 6. The CDR3 sequence: CASSPTTGMNTEAFF. The CDR3 nucleotides read TGTGCCAGCAGCCCCACGACAGGGATGAACACTGAAGCTTTCTTT.

This clone showed up just once. The chain recombines TRBV29-1 with TRBJ1-1; maybe TRBD1 (6 bases). The germline V gene encodes CDR1 SQVTM and CDR2 ANQGSEA. The CDR3 is 14 amino acids. The V end lost 4 bases, the J end lost 4 bases, and 16 bases lay between the germline ends. The CDR3 loop is CSVAPRGGGTEAFF. CDR3 nucleotides: TGCAGCGTTGCCCCTAGGGGGGGAGGCACTGAAGCTTTCTTT.

The chain employs TRBV4-3 and TRBJ2-7, with D perhaps TRBD1 (6 bases). Germline lookup yields CDR1 LGHNA and CDR2 YSLEER. CDR3 length: 15 residues. V lost 2 bases to trimming and J lost 0 bases, with 11 bases between them. CDR3 in amino acids: CASSQHTGYSYEQYF. CDR3 in DNA: TGCGCCAGCAGCCAACATACAGGGTACTCCTACGAGCAGTACTTC.

This chain's CDR3 is CVSGRMNEKLFF. The CDR3 DNA reads as TGTGTCTCGGGACGGATGAATGAAAAACTGTTTTTT. The chain combines TRBV2 with TRBJ1-4; the D gene is possibly TRBD1 (5 bases). Germline CDR1 and CDR2: SNHLY and FYNNEI. This CDR3 comprises 12 residues.

V gene TRBV11-2 combines with J gene TRBJ2-7; no clear D. The germline V gene encodes CDR1 SGHAT and CDR2 FQNNGV. The CDR3 is made up of 12 amino acids. The V end was cut by 5 bases, the J end by 6 bases, with 11 bases between. CDR3 sequence: CASSPGPGEQYF. The CDR3 DNA reads TGTGCCAGCAGCCCTGGCCCCGGCGAGCAGTACTTC.

V and J are TRBV4-3 and TRBJ2-3; 11 bases are a match to TRBD2. This CDR3 region has 16 residues. Unmatched junction bases numbered 10, after V lost 0 bases and J lost 11 bases. Looked up from germline, CDR1 is LGHNA and CDR2 is YSLEER. The CDR3 DNA reads TGCGCCAGCAGCCAAGATGTAGCGGGGGGGCGGTGGGTGCAGTATTTT. Translation gives CASSQDVAGGRWVQYF.

To note about this clone: Other DNA sequences in this sample translate to the same CDR3. The J gene is TRBJ1-2, the V gene TRBV29-1; 10 nucleotides match TRBD1. The germline V gene encodes CDR1 SQVTM and CDR2 ANQGSEA. With V trimmed by 6 bases and J by 6 bases, 1 base remained unmatched. This CDR3 is 11 amino acids long. The CDR3 spells CSVGQGDGYTF. CDR3 nucleotides: TGCAGCGTAGGACAGGGGGATGGCTACACCTTC.

The chain employs TRBV27 and TRBJ1-6; the D gene is possibly TRBD1 (6 bases). V shed 2 bases and J shed 6 bases, with 11 bases lying between them. The germline V gene encodes CDR1 MNHEY and CDR2 SMNVEV (reference sequence). This CDR3 contains 15 residues. The CDR3 bases are TGTGCCAGCAGTTTAGTAGGGGGGGGTAATTCACCCCTCCACTTT. Its translation: CASSLVGGGNSPLHF.

The rearrangement links TRBV27 to TRBJ2-1, with a tentative D call TRBD1 (7 bases). This CDR3 has 12 amino acids. Germline CDR1 MNHEY, CDR2 SMNVEV (reference sequence). Trimming pared 10 bases from V and 2 bases from J, leaving 9 bases between. The CDR3 DNA sequence: TGTGCCACCAGGGGGGCCTACAATGAGCAGTTCTTC. It yields the protein CATRGAYNEQFF.

DNA for the CDR3: TGTGCCAGCAGCGTAGATTCTGGGTCGAGTGAGCAGTTCTTC. Encoded protein: CASSVDSGSSEQFF. This sequence joins TRBV9 and TRBJ2-1; the D is unclear. Trimming pared 0 bases from V and 9 bases from J, leaving 13 bases between. The CDR3 runs to 14 residues. From germline, CDR1 is SGDLS and CDR2 YYNGEE.

The chain uses TRBV6-1 and TRBJ1-5; tentative D call: TRBD1 (5 bases). Germline values: CDR1 MNHNS, CDR2 SASEGT. With 1 base removed from V and 2 bases from J, the gap between germline ends came to 15 bases. The CDR3 has 17 residues. The CDR3 DNA follows: TGTGCCAGCAGTGAAGTCCCCAGGGTAACCGGCAATCAGCCCCAGCATTTT. Protein product: CASSEVPRVTGNQPQHF.

The V call is TRBV27, the J call TRBJ2-1; 8 bases match TRBD2. The CDR3 sequence is 17 residues long. Germline loops: CDR1 MNHEY, CDR2 SMNVEV (reference sequence). V gave up 2 bases and J gave up 6 bases; unmatched junction bases: 12. CDR3 in amino acids: CASSLLSGARSRNEQFF. Written as DNA, the CDR3 is TGTGCCAGCAGTTTACTTAGCGGGGCACGTTCTCGCAATGAGCAGTTCTTC.

The chain carries TRBV5-6 and TRBJ1-6, with D maybe TRBD1 (5 bases). Germline lookup yields CDR1 SGHDT and CDR2 YYEEEE. Between the trimmed V and J ends, which lost 3 bases and 0 bases, there was a span of 16 bases. The CDR3 has 18 amino acids. CDR3 residues: CASSSTGTLNSYNSPLHF. The CDR3 nucleotides are TGTGCCAGCAGCTCTACCGGGACGCTTAACTCCTATAATTCACCCCTCCACTTT.

This rearrangement joins TRBV5-1 to TRBJ1-1; D might be TRBD1 (5 bases). This CDR3 has 15 amino acids. V was clipped by 0 bases and J by 2 bases, with 11 bases between them. Germline V lookup: CDR1 SGHRS, CDR2 YFSETQ. The CDR3 sequence: CASSLEGPSNTEAFF. For the CDR3, the DNA is TGCGCCAGCAGCTTGGAGGGACCTTCCAACACTGAAGCTTTCTTT.

The chain uses TRBV2 and TRBJ2-3; possibly TRBD1 or TRBD2 for D (6 bases each). This CDR3 spans 16 amino acids. V was cut by 10 bases and J by 3 bases, with 23 bases left in between. CDR1 SNHLY and CDR2 FYNNEI come from the germline V gene. The DNA of the CDR3 is TGTGCCATCGAGGGAGGTTTGCAGGGGATGACAGATACGCAGTATTTT. This codes for CAIEGGLQGMTDTQYF.

The genes are TRBV11-2 and TRBJ2-1; TRBD2 matches at 12 bases. CDR1 and CDR2 (germline): SGHAT, FQNNGV. Germline trimming cut 5 bases from V and 8 bases from J; bases unmatched to any gene: 7. This CDR3 comprises 15 residues. CDR3 protein: CASSVTSGGRHEQFF. In nucleotides, the CDR3 is TGTGCCAGCAGCGTCACTAGCGGGGGGCGGCATGAGCAGTTCTTC.

The chain carries TRBV5-1 and TRBJ2-7; 12 bases agree with TRBD2. The CDR3 has 17 amino acids. Germline V lookup: CDR1 SGHRS, CDR2 YFSETQ. With V trimmed by 4 bases and J by 3 bases, 11 bases remained unmatched. CDR3 region: CASSVLTSGGSLYEQYF. For the CDR3, the DNA is TGCGCCAGCAGCGTGCTGACTAGCGGGGGATCCCTCTACGAGCAGTACTTC.

J is TRBJ1-5 and V is TRBV19; no firm D call. The CDR3 is made up of 15 amino acids. Trimming cost V 3 bases and J 0 bases, with 9 bases left between them. The germline gives CDR1 LNHDA, CDR2 SQIVND (reference sequence). DNA for the CDR3: TGTGCCAGTAGTATCCGCGGTAATAGCAATCAGCCCCAGCATTTT. It is translated as CASSIRGNSNQPQHF.

On this clone: The sample has other DNA sequences that encode this CDR3 too. The genes are TRBV29-1 and TRBJ2-3; D gene uncertain. Germline V lookup: CDR1 SQVTM, CDR2 ANQGSEA. The CDR3 loop spans 12 amino acids. Deletions cut 3 bases from V and 0 bases from J, with 4 bases between. The CDR3 DNA is TGCAGCGTTGAGCAGAGCACAGATACGCAGTATTTT. Translating gives CSVEQSTDTQYF.

The rearrangement links TRBV15 to TRBJ2-7; D gene uncertain. This CDR3 contains 14 residues. V was cut by 0 bases and J by 0 bases, with 6 bases left in between. The V gene's germline CDR1 is LNHNV and CDR2 YYDKDF (reference sequence). As DNA, the CDR3 is TGTGCCACCAGCAGAGATAGCAGCTCCTACGAGCAGTACTTC. Protein: CATSRDSSSYEQYF. The full variable domain, completed using reference TRBV15 and TRBJ2-7, is DAMVIQNPRYQVTQFGKPVTLSCSQTLNHNVMYWYQQKSSQAPKLLFHYYDKDFNNEADTPDNFQSRRPNTSFCFLDIRSPGLGDTAMYLCATSRDSSSYEQYFGPGTRLTVT.

V usage is TRBV9 and J usage is TRBJ2-3, with D maybe TRBD2 (6 bases). This CDR3 has 16 amino acids. V was pared by 0 bases and J by 1 base, with 12 bases between. Germline V gene lookup returns CDR1 SGDLS and CDR2 YYNGEE. The CDR3 nucleotides read TGTGCCAGCAGCGTAGGGCGGGGCCAGGGCACAGATACGCAGTATTTT. Its translation is CASSVGRGQGTDTQYF. Looking up the rest from reference TRBV9 and TRBJ2-3 gives the full variable domain: DSGVTQTPKHLITATGQRVTLRCSPRSGDLSVYWYQQSLDQGLQFLIQYYNGEERAKGNILERFSAQQFPDLHSELNLSSLELGDSALYFCASSVGRGQGTDTQYFGPGTRLTVL.

The rearrangement links TRBV7-3 to TRBJ1-5; D unclear. V was cut by 2 bases and J by 7 bases, with 9 bases left in between. The germline CDR1 and CDR2 sequences are SGHTA and FQGTGA. The CDR3 totals 13 residues. CDR3 protein: CASSLDVNQPQHF. CDR3 DNA sequence: TGTGCCAGCAGCTTAGACGTAAACCAGCCCCAGCATTTT.

The chain has TRBV9 and TRBJ1-6, with D tentatively TRBD1 (6 bases). Trimming shortened V by 1 base and J by 10 bases, and 9 bases separated the two germline ends. CDR1 is SGDLS and CDR2 is YYNGEE in the germline V gene. The CDR3 has 13 amino acids. The CDR3 loop reads CASSVTGSSPLHF. CDR3 nucleotides: TGTGCCAGCAGCGTAACAGGGAGCTCACCCCTCCACTTT.

The chain links TRBV10-2 to TRBJ1-2, with a weak D call TRBD1 (5 bases). The CDR3 loop spans 14 amino acids. Between the trimmed V and J ends, which lost 7 bases and 8 bases, there was a span of 20 bases. CDR1 WSHSY and CDR2 SAAADI come from the germline V gene. For the CDR3, the DNA is TGCGCCAGCACCGTAAGACCGAGGACAAACGGCTACACCTTC. It yields the protein CASTVRPRTNGYTF.